Described below is a single T cell receptor (beta chain) sequence and its context. Its specificity is not known. The data belong to a study of OX40 agonist ivuxolimab in advanced cancers. Overall study: Patients with prior anti-PD-1, anti-PD-L1 or anti-CTLA-4 therapy were eligible; 35% to 45% had some. Partial responses were recorded for three patients, including one with hepatocellular carcinoma and two with cutaneous melanoma.

Study results and limitations: At 0.1 to 3.0 mg/kg, CD4+ and CD8+ blood T cells expanded clonally by week 6.

Deletions cut 7 bases from V and 0 bases from J, with 13 bases between. The CDR3 extends over 14 amino acids. Germline CDR1 and CDR2: MDHEN and SYDVKM. With baseline, cycle 4 day 1, and cycle 7 day 1 as timepoints, blood was sampled. Sequencing was performed with immunoSEQ multiplex PCR; in TCRdb, only in-frame clones are kept and a portion is missing. Among approximately 9,800 clones listed, around 80% were seen once. Sequenced here: CD4+ or CD8+ T cells sorted from blood, sampled in a trial of the OX40 agonist ivuxolimab. The chain recombines TRBV28 with TRBJ2-7, with D perhaps matching TRBD1 (6 bases). This receptor was identified in an adult with an advanced solid tumor such as melanoma, head and neck, liver or kidney cancer. CDR3 nucleotide sequence: TGTGCCAGCAACCTACAGGGTTCCTCCTACGAGCAGTACTTC. It yields the protein CASNLQGSSYEQYF. The whole variable domain, remainder taken from reference TRBV28 and TRBJ2-7, is DVKVTQSSRYLVKRTGEKVFLECVQDMDHENMFWYRQDPGLGLRLIYFSYDVKMKEKGDIPEGYSVSREKKERFSLILESASTNQTSMYLCASNLQGSSYEQYFGPGTRLTVT.